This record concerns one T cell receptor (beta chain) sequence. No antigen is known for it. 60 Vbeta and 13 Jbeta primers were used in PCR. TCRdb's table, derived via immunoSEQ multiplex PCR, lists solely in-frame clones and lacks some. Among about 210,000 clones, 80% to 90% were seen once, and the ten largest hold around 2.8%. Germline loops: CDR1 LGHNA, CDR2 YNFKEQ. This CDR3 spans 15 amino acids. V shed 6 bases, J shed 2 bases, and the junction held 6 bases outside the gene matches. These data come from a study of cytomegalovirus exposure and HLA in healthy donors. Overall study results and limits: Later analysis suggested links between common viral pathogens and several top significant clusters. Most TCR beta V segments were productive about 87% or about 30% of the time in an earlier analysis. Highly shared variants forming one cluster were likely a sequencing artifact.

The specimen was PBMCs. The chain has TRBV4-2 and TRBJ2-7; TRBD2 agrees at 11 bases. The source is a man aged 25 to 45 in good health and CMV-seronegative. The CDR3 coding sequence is TGTGCCAGCAGATGGACTAGCGGGTCCACCTACGAGCAGTACTTC. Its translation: CASRWTSGSTYEQYF.